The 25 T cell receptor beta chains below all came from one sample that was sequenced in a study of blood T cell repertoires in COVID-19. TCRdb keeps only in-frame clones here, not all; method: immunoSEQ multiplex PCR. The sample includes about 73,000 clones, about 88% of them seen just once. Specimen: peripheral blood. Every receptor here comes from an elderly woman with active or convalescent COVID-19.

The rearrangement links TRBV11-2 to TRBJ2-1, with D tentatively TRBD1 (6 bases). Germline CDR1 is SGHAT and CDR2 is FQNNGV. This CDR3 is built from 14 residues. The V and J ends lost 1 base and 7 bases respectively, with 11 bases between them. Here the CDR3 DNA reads TGTGCCAGCAGCTTAGCAGGGGCCTCGAATGAGCAGTTCTTC. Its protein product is CASSLAGASNEQFF.

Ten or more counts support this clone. The CDR3 DNA reads TGTGCCAGCAGCCAATTCGGGGACTACGAGCAGTACTTC. It specifies CASSQFGDYEQYF. V gene TRBV14 combines with J gene TRBJ2-7, with a weak D call TRBD2 (5 bases). CDR1 SGHDN and CDR2 FVKESK come from the germline V gene. Trimming stripped 2 bases from V and 3 bases from J, with 8 bases between. The CDR3 consists of 13 residues.

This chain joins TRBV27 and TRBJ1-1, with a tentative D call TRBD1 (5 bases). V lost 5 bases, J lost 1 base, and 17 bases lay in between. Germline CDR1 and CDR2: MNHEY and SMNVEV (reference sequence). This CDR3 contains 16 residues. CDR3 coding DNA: TGTGCCAGCAGTCCCCGTGGTACAAGGGGGAACACTGAAGCTTTCTTT. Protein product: CASSPRGTRGNTEAFF.

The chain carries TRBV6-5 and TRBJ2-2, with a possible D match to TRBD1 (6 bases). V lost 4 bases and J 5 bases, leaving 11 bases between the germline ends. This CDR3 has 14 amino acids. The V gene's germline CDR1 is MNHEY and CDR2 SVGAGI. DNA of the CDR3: TGTGCCAGCAGTTTGCAGGGGACGACCGGGGAGCTGTTTTTT. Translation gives CASSLQGTTGELFF.

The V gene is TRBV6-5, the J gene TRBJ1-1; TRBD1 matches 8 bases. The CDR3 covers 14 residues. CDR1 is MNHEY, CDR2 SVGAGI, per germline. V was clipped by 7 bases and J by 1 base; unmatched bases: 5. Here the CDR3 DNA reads TGTGCCAGCACCCACGGACAGGGGAACACTGAAGCTTTCTTT. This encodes CASTHGQGNTEAFF.

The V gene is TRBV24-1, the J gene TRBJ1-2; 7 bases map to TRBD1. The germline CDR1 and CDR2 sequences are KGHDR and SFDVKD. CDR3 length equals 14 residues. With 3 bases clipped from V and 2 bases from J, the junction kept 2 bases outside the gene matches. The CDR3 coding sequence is TGTGCCACCAGTGATCGGACAGGAAACTATGGCTACACCTTC. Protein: CATSDRTGNYGYTF.

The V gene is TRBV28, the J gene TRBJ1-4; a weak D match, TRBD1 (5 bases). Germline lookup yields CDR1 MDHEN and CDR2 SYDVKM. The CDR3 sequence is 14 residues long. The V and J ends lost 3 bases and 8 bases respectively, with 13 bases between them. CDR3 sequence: CASSLDKIREKLFF. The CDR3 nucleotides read TGTGCCAGCAGTTTGGACAAGATAAGGGAAAAACTGTTTTTT.

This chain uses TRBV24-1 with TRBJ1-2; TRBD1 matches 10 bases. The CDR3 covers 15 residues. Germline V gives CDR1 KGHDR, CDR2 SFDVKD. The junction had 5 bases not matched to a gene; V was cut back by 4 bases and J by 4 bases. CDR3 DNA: TGTGCCACCAGTGAACCGGGACAGGGGTTCTATGGCTACACCTTC. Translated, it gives CATSEPGQGFYGYTF.

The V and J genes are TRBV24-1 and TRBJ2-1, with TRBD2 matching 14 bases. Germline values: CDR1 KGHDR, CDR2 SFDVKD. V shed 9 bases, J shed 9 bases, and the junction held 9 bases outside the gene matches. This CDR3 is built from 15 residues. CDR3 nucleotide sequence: TGTGCCACCGGCCCGACTAGCGGGGGGGCCCGTGAGCAGTTCTTC. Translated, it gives CATGPTSGGAREQFF.

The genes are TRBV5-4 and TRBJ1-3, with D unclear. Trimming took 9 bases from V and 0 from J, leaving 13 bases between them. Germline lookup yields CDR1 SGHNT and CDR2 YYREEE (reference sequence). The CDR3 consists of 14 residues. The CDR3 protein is CATGVASSGNTIYF. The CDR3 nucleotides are TGTGCCACCGGGGTCGCGAGCTCTGGAAACACCATATATTTT. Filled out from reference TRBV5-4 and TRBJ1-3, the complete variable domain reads ETGVTQSPTHLIKTRGQQVTLRCSSQSGHNTVSWYQQALGQGPQFIFQYYREEENGRGNFPPRFSGLQFPNYSSELNVNALELDDSALYLCATGVASSGNTIYFGEGSWLTVV.

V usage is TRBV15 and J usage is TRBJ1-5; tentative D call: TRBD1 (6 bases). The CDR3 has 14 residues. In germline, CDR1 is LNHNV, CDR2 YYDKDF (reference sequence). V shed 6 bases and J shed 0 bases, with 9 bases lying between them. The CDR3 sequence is CATRPGHSNQPQHF. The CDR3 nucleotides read TGTGCCACCAGACCGGGACATAGCAATCAGCCCCAGCATTTT.

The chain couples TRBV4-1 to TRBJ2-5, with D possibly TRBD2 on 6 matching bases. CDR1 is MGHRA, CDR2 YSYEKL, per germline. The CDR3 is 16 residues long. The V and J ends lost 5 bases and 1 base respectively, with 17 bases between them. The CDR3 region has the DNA TGCGCCAGCAGCTATCTAGCGTCCCCAGTCCAAGAGACCCAGTACTTC. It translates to CASSYLASPVQETQYF.

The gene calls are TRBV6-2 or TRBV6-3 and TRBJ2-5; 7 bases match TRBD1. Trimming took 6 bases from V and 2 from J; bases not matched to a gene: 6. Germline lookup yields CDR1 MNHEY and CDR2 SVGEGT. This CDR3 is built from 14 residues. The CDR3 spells CASRPTGAQETQYF. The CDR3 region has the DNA TGTGCCAGCAGGCCTACAGGGGCACAAGAGACCCAGTACTTC.

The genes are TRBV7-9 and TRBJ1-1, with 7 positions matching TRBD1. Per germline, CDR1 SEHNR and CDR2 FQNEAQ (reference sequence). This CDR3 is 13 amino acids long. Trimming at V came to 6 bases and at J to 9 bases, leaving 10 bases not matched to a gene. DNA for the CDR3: TGTGCCAGCAGTCCAGGCCCGGGACAGCAAGCTTTCTTT. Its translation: CASSPGPGQQAFF.

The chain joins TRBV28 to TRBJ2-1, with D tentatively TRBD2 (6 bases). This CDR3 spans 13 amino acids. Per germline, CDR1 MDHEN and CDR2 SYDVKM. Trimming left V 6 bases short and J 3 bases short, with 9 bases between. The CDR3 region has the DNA TGTGCCAGCAGCATAGCGGACTACAATGAGCAGTTCTTC. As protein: CASSIADYNEQFF.

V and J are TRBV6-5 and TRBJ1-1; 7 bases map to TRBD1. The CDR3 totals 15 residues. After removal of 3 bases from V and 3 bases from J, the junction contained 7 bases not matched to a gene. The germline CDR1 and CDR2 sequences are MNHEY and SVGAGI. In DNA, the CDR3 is TGTGCCAGCAGTTATCACCGGGACAGATACACTGAAGCTTTCTTT. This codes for CASSYHRDRYTEAFF.

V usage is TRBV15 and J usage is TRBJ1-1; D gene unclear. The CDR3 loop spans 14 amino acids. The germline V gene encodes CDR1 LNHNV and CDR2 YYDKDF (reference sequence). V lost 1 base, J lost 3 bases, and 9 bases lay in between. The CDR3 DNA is TGTGCCACCAGCAGAGCAGTGCTTGACACTGAAGCTTTCTTT. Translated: CATSRAVLDTEAFF.

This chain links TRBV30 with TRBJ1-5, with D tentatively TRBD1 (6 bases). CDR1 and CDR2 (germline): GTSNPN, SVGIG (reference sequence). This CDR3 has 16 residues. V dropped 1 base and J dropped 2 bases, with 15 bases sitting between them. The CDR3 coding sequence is TGTGCCTGGAGTGCAGACAGGCCGTTCGGCAATCAGCCCCAGCATTTT. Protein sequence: CAWSADRPFGNQPQHF. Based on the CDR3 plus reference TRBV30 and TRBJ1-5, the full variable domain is SQTIHQWPATLVQPVGSPLSLECTVEGTSNPNLYWYRQAAGRGLQLLFYSVGIGQISSEVPQNLSASRPQDRQFILSSKKLLLSDSGFYLCAWSADRPFGNQPQHFGDGTRLSIL.

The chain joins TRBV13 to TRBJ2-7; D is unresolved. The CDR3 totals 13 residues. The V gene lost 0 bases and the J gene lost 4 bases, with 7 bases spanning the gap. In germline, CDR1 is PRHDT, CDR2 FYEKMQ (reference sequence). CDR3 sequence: CASSLGLEYEQYF. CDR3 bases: TGTGCCAGCAGCTTAGGCTTAGAGTACGAGCAGTACTTC.

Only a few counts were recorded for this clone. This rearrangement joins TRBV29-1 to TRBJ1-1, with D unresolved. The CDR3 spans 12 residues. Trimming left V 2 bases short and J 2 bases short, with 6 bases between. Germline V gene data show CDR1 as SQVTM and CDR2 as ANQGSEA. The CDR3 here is CSVENRNTEAFF. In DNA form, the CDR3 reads TGCAGCGTTGAAAACAGAAACACTGAAGCTTTCTTT.

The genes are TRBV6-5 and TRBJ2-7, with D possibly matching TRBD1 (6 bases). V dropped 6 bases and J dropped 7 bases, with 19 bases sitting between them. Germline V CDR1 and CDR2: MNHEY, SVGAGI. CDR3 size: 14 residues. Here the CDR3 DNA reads TGTGCCAGCAGAGTTTCATTACAGGGCGGAGAGCAGTACTTC. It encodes CASRVSLQGGEQYF.

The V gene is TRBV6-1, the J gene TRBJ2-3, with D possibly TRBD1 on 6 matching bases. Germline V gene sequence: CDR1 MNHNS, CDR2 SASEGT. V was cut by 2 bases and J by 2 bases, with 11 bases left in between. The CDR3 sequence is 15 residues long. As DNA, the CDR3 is TGTGCCAGCAGTGAAAGGGCAGGGGCCACAGATACGCAGTATTTT. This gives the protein CASSERAGATDTQYF.

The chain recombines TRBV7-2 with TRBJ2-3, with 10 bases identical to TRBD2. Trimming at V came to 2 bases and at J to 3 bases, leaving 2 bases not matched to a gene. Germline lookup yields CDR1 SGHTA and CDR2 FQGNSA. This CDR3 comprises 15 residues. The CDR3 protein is CASSLQGLATDTQYF. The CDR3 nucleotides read TGTGCCAGCAGCTTACAGGGACTAGCGACAGATACGCAGTATTTT.

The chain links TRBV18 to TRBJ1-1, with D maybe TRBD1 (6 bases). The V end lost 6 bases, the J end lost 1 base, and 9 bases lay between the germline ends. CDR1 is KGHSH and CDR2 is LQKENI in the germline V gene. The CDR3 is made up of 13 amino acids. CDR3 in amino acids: CASSRTENTEAFF. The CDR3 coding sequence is TGTGCCAGCTCCCGGACAGAGAACACTGAAGCTTTCTTT.

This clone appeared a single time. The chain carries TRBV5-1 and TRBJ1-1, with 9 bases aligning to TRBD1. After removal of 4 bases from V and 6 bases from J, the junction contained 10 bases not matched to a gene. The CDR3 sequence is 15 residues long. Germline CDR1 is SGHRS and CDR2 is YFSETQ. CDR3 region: CASSPSGQGIAEAFF. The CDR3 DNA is TGCGCCAGCAGCCCATCCGGACAGGGGATCGCTGAAGCTTTCTTT.